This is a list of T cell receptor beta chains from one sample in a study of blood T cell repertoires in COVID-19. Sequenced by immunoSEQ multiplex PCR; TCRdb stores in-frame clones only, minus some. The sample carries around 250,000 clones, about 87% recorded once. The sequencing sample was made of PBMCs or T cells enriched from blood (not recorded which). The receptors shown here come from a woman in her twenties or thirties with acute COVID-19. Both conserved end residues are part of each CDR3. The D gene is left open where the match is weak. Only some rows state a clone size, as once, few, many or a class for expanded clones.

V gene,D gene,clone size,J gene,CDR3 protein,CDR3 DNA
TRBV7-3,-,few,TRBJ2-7,CASSLRPGGDYEQYF,TGTGCCAGCAGCTTACGGCCAGGAGGGGACTACGAGCAGTACTTC
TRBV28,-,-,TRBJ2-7,CASSFRERSYEQYF,TGTGCCAGCAGTTTCCGGGAGAGATCCTACGAGCAGTACTTC
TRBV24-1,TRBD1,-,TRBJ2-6,CATAGTGASGANVLTF,TGTGCCACCGCCGGGACAGGGGCCTCTGGGGCCAACGTCCTGACTTTC
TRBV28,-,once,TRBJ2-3,CASSLYGRGLYF,TGTGCCAGCAGTTTATACGGGAGAGGGTTGTATTTT
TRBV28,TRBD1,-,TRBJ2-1,CASRGTGKSYNEQFF,TGTGCCAGCCGCGGGACAGGGAAATCCTACAATGAGCAGTTCTTC
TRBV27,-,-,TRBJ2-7,CASSGQASVEDEQYF,TGTGCCAGTAGCGGACAGGCTAGCGTTGAGGACGAGCAGTACTTC
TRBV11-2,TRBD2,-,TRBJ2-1,CASSFTGLADRYNEQFF,TGTGCCAGCAGCTTCACGGGGCTAGCGGATAGGTACAATGAGCAGTTCTTC
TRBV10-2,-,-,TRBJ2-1,CASIATDSANEQFF,TGCGCCAGCATTGCCACGGACTCCGCCAATGAGCAGTTCTTC
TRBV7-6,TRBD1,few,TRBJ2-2,CASSPAEGASTGELFF,TGTGCCAGCAGCCCAGCTGAGGGGGCTTCCACCGGGGAGCTGTTTTTT
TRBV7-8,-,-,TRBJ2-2,CASSFSRPNTGELFF,TGTGCCAGCAGCTTCTCCAGGCCGAACACCGGGGAGCTGTTTTTT
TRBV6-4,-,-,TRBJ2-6,CASSDTGWTSASGANVLTF,TGTGCCAGCAGTGACACGGGGTGGACGTCGGCCTCTGGGGCCAACGTCCTGACTTTC
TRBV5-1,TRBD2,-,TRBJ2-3,CASSLGTSGKSTDTQYF,TGCGCCAGCAGCCTAGGGACTAGCGGGAAGTCAACAGATACGCAGTATTTT
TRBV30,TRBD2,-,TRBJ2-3,CAWGVAGGIDTQYF,TGTGCCTGGGGGGTAGCGGGAGGGATCGATACGCAGTATTTT
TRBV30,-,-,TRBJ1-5,CAMALGAGQPQHF,TGTGCGATGGCCTTGGGGGCAGGTCAGCCCCAGCATTTT
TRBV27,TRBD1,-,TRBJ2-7,CASSLWTGSYEQYF,TGTGCCAGCAGTTTATGGACAGGGAGCTACGAGCAGTACTTC
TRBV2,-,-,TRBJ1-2,CASSDWTDNGYTF,TGTGCCAGCAGTGATTGGACTGACAATGGCTACACCTTC